This T cell receptor (beta chain) derives from a study of breast tumors, draining lymph nodes, adjacent tissues. Regarding the study as a whole: Tumor repertoires ranked between lymph nodes and nontumor tissue in diversity, with V and J gene preferences.

In TCRdb, the multiplex PCR reads were re-called with MiXCR into one record per CDR3 protein. This table has approximately 210,000 distinct CDR3 sequences, approximately 29% appearing once. With regard to this clonotype: What it binds is unknown.

Breast cancer patients provided tissue from their axillary draining lymph nodes. The CDR3 is made up of 16 amino acids. Germline assignment: CDR1 SQVTM and CDR2 ANQGSEA. V was pared by 6 bases and J by 4 bases, with 19 bases between. The chain couples TRBV29-1 to TRBJ2-6; no clear D. The sequencing sample was made of axillary lymph node tissue. This TCR derives from a female donor with breast cancer. Some clones in this sample may be carry-over from other donors' samples. CDR3 region: CSVTVGANTGANVLTF. The CDR3 coding sequence is TGCAGCGTAACGGTAGGAGCGAACACCGGGGCCAACGTCCTGACTTTC.